The rows below give T cell receptor beta chains drawn from one sample of a study of PD-L1 blockade in urothelial cancer. Produced via immunoSEQ multiplex PCR; TCRdb's table is partial and in-frame only. This table has about 17,000 clones, roughly 87% appearing once. Sequenced material: PBMCs, taken around atezolizumab (anti-PD-L1) treatment. These receptors originate from a man aged 50 to 60 with urothelial cancer. The CDR3 runs from the conserved cysteine through the conserved F or W. Each record gives: J gene, D gene, clone size, V gene, CDR3 DNA, CDR3 protein. D genes are given only for firm matches. Size tells how often a clone was seen (once, few, many) or the class of an expanded clone, and some rows leave it out.

j_gene: TRBJ2-7; d_gene: TRBD2; abundance: few; v_gene: TRBV11-2; CDR3nt: TGTGCCAGCAGCTTATCGGGGGGTGGGGAGCAGTACTTC; CDR3aa: CASSLSGGGEQYF
j_gene: TRBJ2-7; d_gene: NA; abundance: NA; v_gene: TRBV10-1; CDR3nt: TGCGCCAGCAGTGAGGGCAGGGAGCAGTACTTC; CDR3aa: CASSEGREQYF
j_gene: TRBJ1-4; d_gene: NA; abundance: NA; v_gene: TRBV6-1; CDR3nt: TGTGCCAGCCTGTATGAAAAACTGTTTTTT; CDR3aa: CASLYEKLFF
j_gene: TRBJ1-2; d_gene: NA; abundance: NA; v_gene: TRBV30; CDR3nt: TGTGCCTGGACAGGGGTCGTCTATGGCTACACCTTC; CDR3aa: CAWTGVVYGYTF
j_gene: TRBJ2-1; d_gene: TRBD2; abundance: once; v_gene: TRBV5-1; CDR3nt: TGCGCCAGCAGCTTGGTGCGGGGGGGGTACAATGAGCAGTTCTTC; CDR3aa: CASSLVRGGYNEQFF
j_gene: TRBJ1-1; d_gene: NA; abundance: NA; v_gene: TRBV19; CDR3nt: TGTGCCAGTAGTATAGATAACCGGGGTCGGAACACTGAAGCTTTCTTT; CDR3aa: CASSIDNRGRNTEAFF
j_gene: TRBJ1-5; d_gene: NA; abundance: once; v_gene: TRBV5-1; CDR3nt: TGCGCCAGCAGCCCCAGCGGGGCGAATCAGCCCCAGCATTTT; CDR3aa: CASSPSGANQPQHF
j_gene: TRBJ2-3; d_gene: TRBD2; abundance: NA; v_gene: TRBV7-3; CDR3nt: TGTGCCAGCAGCTTAGCAGCGGGGGGACTATATGATACGCAGTATTTT; CDR3aa: CASSLAAGGLYDTQYF
j_gene: TRBJ1-1; d_gene: NA; abundance: NA; v_gene: TRBV30; CDR3nt: TGTGCCTGGTGTGGACCGGGGAACACTGAAGCTTTCTTT; CDR3aa: CAWCGPGNTEAFF
j_gene: TRBJ2-7; d_gene: TRBD2; abundance: NA; v_gene: TRBV4-1; CDR3nt: TGCGCCAGCAGCCGGGGAGGGGCAGGCCTCTACGAGCAGTACTTC; CDR3aa: CASSRGGAGLYEQYF
j_gene: TRBJ2-2; d_gene: NA; abundance: NA; v_gene: TRBV7-9; CDR3nt: TGTGCCAGCAGCTTAGTCGTGAACACCGGGGAGCTGTTTTTT; CDR3aa: CASSLVVNTGELFF
j_gene: TRBJ2-5; d_gene: NA; abundance: NA; v_gene: TRBV7-2; CDR3nt: TGTGCCAGCAGCTTAGATAGTAGGACCCAGTACTTC; CDR3aa: CASSLDSRTQYF
j_gene: TRBJ2-1; d_gene: TRBD2; abundance: NA; v_gene: TRBV4-2; CDR3nt: TGTGCCAGCAGCCCGCACGGGCGGGGGTTGAGTGAGCAGTTCTTC; CDR3aa: CASSPHGRGLSEQFF
j_gene: TRBJ1-4; d_gene: TRBD1; abundance: few; v_gene: TRBV14; CDR3nt: TGTGCCAGCAGCCAAGATCTGGGACAGGGGAACGAAAAACTGTTTTTT; CDR3aa: CASSQDLGQGNEKLFF
j_gene: TRBJ1-2; d_gene: TRBD1; abundance: NA; v_gene: TRBV27; CDR3nt: TGTGCCAGCAGTCTCGGGACAGGGTCTGCCTATGGCTACACCTTC; CDR3aa: CASSLGTGSAYGYTF
j_gene: TRBJ2-5; d_gene: NA; abundance: NA; v_gene: TRBV29-1; CDR3nt: TGCAGCGTTGTTCAGGGGGGCGAGACCCAGTACTTC; CDR3aa: CSVVQGGETQYF
j_gene: TRBJ1-1; d_gene: NA; abundance: NA; v_gene: TRBV9; CDR3nt: TGTGCCAGCAGCGTAGCGGGAAACACTGAAGCTTTCTTT; CDR3aa: CASSVAGNTEAFF
j_gene: TRBJ2-2; d_gene: TRBD1; abundance: NA; v_gene: TRBV9; CDR3nt: TGTGCCAGCAAAGGGGGCAACACCGGGGAGCTGTTTTTT; CDR3aa: CASKGGNTGELFF
j_gene: TRBJ1-2; d_gene: NA; abundance: few; v_gene: TRBV10-1; CDR3nt: TGCGCCAGCAGCCCTTTACAGGGCTATGGCTACACCTTC; CDR3aa: CASSPLQGYGYTF
j_gene: TRBJ2-7; d_gene: NA; abundance: NA; v_gene: TRBV19; CDR3nt: TGTGCCAGTAGTATGGGGGCAACCTTCTACGAGCAGTACTTC; CDR3aa: CASSMGATFYEQYF
j_gene: TRBJ2-7; d_gene: NA; abundance: NA; v_gene: TRBV7-9; CDR3nt: TGTGCCAGCAGCTTTGGGGCTGGCTACGAGCAGTACTTC; CDR3aa: CASSFGAGYEQYF
j_gene: TRBJ2-7; d_gene: NA; abundance: once; v_gene: TRBV9; CDR3nt: TGTGCCAGCAGCGTAGCCGACAGCTTCTACGAGCAGTACTTC; CDR3aa: CASSVADSFYEQYF
j_gene: TRBJ2-7; d_gene: NA; abundance: once; v_gene: TRBV5-3; CDR3nt: TGTGCCAGAAGATTGGAAGCGTTCTCCTACGAGCAGTACTTC; CDR3aa: CARRLEAFSYEQYF
j_gene: TRBJ1-6; d_gene: NA; abundance: NA; v_gene: TRBV5-1; CDR3nt: TGCGCCAGCAGCTTGATGGGCGGGAATAATTCACCCCTCCACTTT; CDR3aa: CASSLMGGNNSPLHF
j_gene: TRBJ2-1; d_gene: NA; abundance: NA; v_gene: TRBV27; CDR3nt: TGTGCCAGCAGTTTAATGATTGATGGCGCCCGGGGGCAGTTCTTC; CDR3aa: CASSLMIDGARGQFF
j_gene: TRBJ2-7; d_gene: TRBD2; abundance: NA; v_gene: TRBV28; CDR3nt: TGTGCCAGCAGTGCCAGCCTAGCGGGAAGCTACGAGCAGTACTTC; CDR3aa: CASSASLAGSYEQYF
j_gene: TRBJ2-3; d_gene: NA; abundance: NA; v_gene: TRBV7-9; CDR3nt: TGTGCCAGCAGCTTAGGGGCGAACCCAGATACGCAGTATTTT; CDR3aa: CASSLGANPDTQYF
j_gene: TRBJ2-3; d_gene: TRBD1; abundance: few; v_gene: TRBV5-1; CDR3nt: TGCGCCAGCAGCTTGTTCGGACAGGGGGGAACAGATACGCAGTATTTT; CDR3aa: CASSLFGQGGTDTQYF
j_gene: TRBJ1-2; d_gene: NA; abundance: NA; v_gene: TRBV4-1; CDR3nt: TGCGCCAGCAGCCAAGGTCCCAATAACTATGGCTACACCTTC; CDR3aa: CASSQGPNNYGYTF